These 7 T cell receptor beta chains came from one sample sequenced in a study of T-cell memory formation after mild COVID-19. TCRdb reprocessed the 5' RACE reads via MiXCR and lists one record per CDR3 protein. The sample has roughly 130,000 distinct CDR3 sequences, 15% to 20% seen once. The sequenced material came from PBMCs or a T cell subset sorted from them (not recorded which). The receptors come from a man aged 18 to 35 who had mild COVID-19 (a few samples of this study predate the infection). Cell type and time point are not known.

This clonotype has at least ten counts. The V call is TRBV6-6, the J call TRBJ2-3, with TRBD1 identical over 7 bases. Unmatched junction bases numbered 10, after V lost 6 bases and J lost 1 base. There are 16 residues in the CDR3. Germline V gene data show CDR1 as MNHNY and CDR2 as SVGAGI (reference sequence). The CDR3 DNA sequence: TGTGCCAGCAGCAAAAGACAGGGTCTCGGCACAGATACGCAGTATTTT. Its protein is CASSKRQGLGTDTQYF.

J is TRBJ2-2 and V is TRBV20-1, with D possibly TRBD1 on 6 matching bases. V was trimmed by 2 bases and J by 0 bases, leaving 10 bases between them. CDR1 is DFQATT and CDR2 is SNEGSKA in the germline V gene (reference sequence). The CDR3 contains 15 residues. The CDR3 here is CSARKGTTNTGELFF. CDR3 DNA sequence: TGCAGTGCTAGAAAGGGGACAACGAACACCGGGGAGCTGTTTTTT.

This chain links TRBV7-3 with TRBJ2-3; a possible D gene is TRBD2 (5 bases). The CDR3 extends over 15 amino acids. Trimming removed 5 bases from V and 0 bases from J, with 12 bases in between. The germline gives CDR1 SGHTA, CDR2 FQGTGA. The CDR3 sequence is CASSPGVASTDTQYF. The CDR3 DNA is TGTGCCAGCAGCCCTGGGGTAGCGAGCACAGATACGCAGTATTTT.

The V call is TRBV5-6, the J call TRBJ2-7; TRBD1 is a possible D gene (6 bases). CDR3 length: 14 residues. V was clipped by 4 bases and J by 4 bases, with 15 bases between them. Germline CDR1 reads SGHDT; CDR2 reads YYEEEE. The CDR3 spells CASSQQGPLYEQYV. As DNA, the CDR3 is TGTGCCAGCAGCCAACAGGGCCCACTTTACGAGCAGTACGTC.

V gene TRBV6-2 or TRBV6-3 combines with J gene TRBJ2-1, with TRBD2 matching 9 bases. J was trimmed by 5 bases and V by 7 bases; bases with no gene match: 9. There are 15 residues in the CDR3. Germline assignment: CDR1 MNHEY and CDR2 SVGEGT. The CDR3 is CASISGTSSHNEQFF. DNA of the CDR3: TGTGCCAGCATCTCCGGGACTAGCAGCCACAATGAGCAGTTCTTC.

This clonotype was found a few times. The chain joins TRBV6-5 to TRBJ1-6; a weak D match, TRBD1 (6 bases). The V gene lost 3 bases and the J gene lost 7 bases, with 13 bases spanning the gap. The CDR3 sequence is 15 residues long. In germline, CDR1 is MNHEY, CDR2 SVGAGI. CDR3: CASSYWGAGNSPLHF. The CDR3 nucleotides are TGTGCCAGCAGTTATTGGGGGGCGGGAAATTCACCCCTCCACTTT.

This clonotype has just a few counts. The gene calls are TRBV9 and TRBJ2-3; D is uncertain. The germline gives CDR1 SGDLS, CDR2 YYNGEE. The V end was cut by 2 bases, the J end by 2 bases, with 6 bases between. CDR3 length: 13 residues. CDR3 sequence: CASSVANTDTQYF. CDR3 DNA: TGTGCCAGCAGCGTGGCGAACACAGATACGCAGTATTTT.